Listed below are T cell receptor beta chains from one sample, sequenced in a study of blood T cells in healthy people across ages. One entry per CDR3 protein results from TCRdb running MiXCR on the 5' RACE reads. The sample lists roughly 1,500,000 distinct CDR3 sequences, about 31% occurring once. Sequencing was performed on blood. These receptors came from a woman aged 25 to 39 in good health. Both conserved end residues are part of each CDR3. A D gene is named only where the DNA matches it firmly. A clone size is listed for some rows: how often the clone was seen (once, few, many), or a class if it is expanded.

D gene	clone size	V gene	J gene	CDR3 DNA	CDR3 protein
.	few	TRBV14	TRBJ2-7	TGTGCCAGCAGCCACGGGTACCGTTCCGAGCAGTACTTC	CASSHGYRSEQYF
.	few	TRBV7-9	TRBJ1-4	TGTGCCAGCAGCGCTGCCGAAAAACTGTTTTTT	CASSAAEKLFF
TRBD2	.	TRBV9	TRBJ2-1	TGTGCCAGCAGCGTAACACCGGGACTAGCGGGGAACAATGAGCAGTTCTTC	CASSVTPGLAGNNEQFF
TRBD1	many	TRBV29-1	TRBJ1-2	TGCAGCGTTGTAACAGGGGCGGCATATGGCTACACCTTC	CSVVTGAAYGYTF
TRBD1	few	TRBV7-6	TRBJ1-5	TGTGCCAGCAGCTTAGAGGTCGGGACAGGGCCCTCTTATAGCAATCAGCCCCAGCATTTT	CASSLEVGTGPSYSNQPQHF
.	few	TRBV28	TRBJ2-7	TGTGCCAGCAGTCCCCGCGGGGGCGCGGTCTCCGAGCAGTACTTC	CASSPRGGAVSEQYF
TRBD1	few	TRBV7-3	TRBJ1-2	TGTGCCAGCAGCTTAGATGGTCTTGGGACAGGGGATTATGGCTACACCTTC	CASSLDGLGTGDYGYTF
.	few	TRBV6-6	TRBJ1-2	TGTGCCAGCAGTTCCTGGACAGCTAACTATGGCTACACCTTC	CASSSWTANYGYTF
TRBD2	.	TRBV20-1	TRBJ2-7	TGCAGTGCTAGAGACCCCGGGACTAGCGCCACCTACGAGCAGTACTTC	CSARDPGTSATYEQYF
TRBD1	many	TRBV12-3/TRBV12-4	TRBJ1-2	TGTGCCAGCAGTTTGCGGACAGGGATTCAAGGCTACACCTTC	CASSLRTGIQGYTF
.	.	TRBV5-1	TRBJ2-2	TGCGCCAGCAGCTCGAAGGGTATGCTGACCGGGGAGCTGTTTTTT	CASSSKGMLTGELFF
.	few	TRBV21-1	TRBJ2-2	TGTGCCAGCAGCCCCCACCCCGTTGGGACCGGGGAGCTGTTTTTT	CASSPHPVGTGELFF
.	.	TRBV15	TRBJ2-7	TGTGCCACCAGCACCAGGGGGGAGAGCTCCTACGAGCAGTACTTC	CATSTRGESSYEQYF
TRBD2	.	TRBV27	TRBJ2-7	TGTGCCAGCCATGCGGGGGACTACGAGCAGTACTTC	CASHAGDYEQYF
TRBD2	many	TRBV19	TRBJ2-1	TGTGCCAGCAGCGCCACTAGCGGGGCCTACAATGAGCAGTTCTTC	CASSATSGAYNEQFF
TRBD2	.	TRBV7-9	TRBJ2-3	TGTGCCAGCAGTAGGACTAGCCACGATACGCAGTATTTT	CASSRTSHDTQYF
TRBD1	.	TRBV18	TRBJ2-3	TGTGCCAGCTCATCAAACAGGGGGACCACAGATACGCAGTATTTT	CASSSNRGTTDTQYF
.	.	TRBV13	TRBJ1-1	TGTGCCAGCAGCTTGGCTGTAGCTTTCTTT	CASSLAVAFF
.	few	TRBV5-6	TRBJ2-1	TGTGCCAGCAGCTTGGATGACGGCCCACCGCAGTTCTTC	CASSLDDGPPQFF
TRBD2	.	TRBV29-1	TRBJ2-1	TGCAGCGTTGAACTAGCGGGAGTTGAGCAGTTCTTC	CSVELAGVEQFF
.	few	TRBV6-1	TRBJ2-7	TGTGCCAGCAGTGAGCTTTCGGGGCTGGGTTACGAGCAGTACTTC	CASSELSGLGYEQYF
.	few	TRBV5-1	TRBJ1-1	TGCGCCAGCAGCTCCTCGATCATGAACACTGAAGCTTTCTTT	CASSSSIMNTEAFF
.	.	TRBV5-1	TRBJ2-3	TGCGCCAGCAGCTGTGACAGGAGCACAGATACGCAGTATTTT	CASSCDRSTDTQYF
.	many	TRBV10-3	TRBJ1-2	TGTGCCATCAGTGGCACGAATTCTAACTATGGCTACACCTTC	CAISGTNSNYGYTF
.	few	TRBV12-3/TRBV12-4	TRBJ2-1	TGTGCCAGCAGTGACACGAAGGTGTCCGTCAATGAGCAGTTCTTC	CASSDTKVSVNEQFF
.	.	TRBV6-1	TRBJ1-5	TGTGCCAGCAGTGAAGGAGGAGGGGTCAATCAGCCCCAGCATTTT	CASSEGGGVNQPQHF
TRBD1	.	TRBV7-9	TRBJ1-1	TGTGCCAGCAGCTTAGACCGGGACAGGGGCGCTTTCTTT	CASSLDRDRGAFF
.	.	TRBV2	TRBJ1-4	TGTGCCAGCAAAAGAGAGACAATAACTGATGAAAAACGGTTTTTT	CASKRETITDEKRFF
.	few	TRBV29-1	TRBJ1-2	TGCAGCGTTGTTGGACCCGCTAACTATGGCTACACCTTC	CSVVGPANYGYTF
TRBD1	few	TRBV12-3/TRBV12-4	TRBJ2-7	TGTGCCAGCAGCCCTGAGGGACAGGTCTCCTACGAGCAGTACTTC	CASSPEGQVSYEQYF
.	.	TRBV20-1	TRBJ2-1	TGCAGTGTCTACGGGGGATCCTACAATGAGCAGTTCTTC	CSVYGGSYNEQFF
.	many	TRBV3-1	TRBJ1-1	TGTGCCAGCAGCCGTGGAGGGAACACTGAAGCTTTCTTT	CASSRGGNTEAFF
.	once	TRBV12-3/TRBV12-4	TRBJ2-3	TGTACCATCGCGGGGGATACGCAGTATTTT	CTIAGDTQYF
.	.	TRBV27	TRBJ2-3	TGTGCCAGCAGTCTGAGGACAGGGAGGGGCACAGATACGCAGTATTTT	CASSLRTGRGTDTQYF
TRBD1	many	TRBV29-1	TRBJ2-7	TGCAGCGTGAGGCTCGGTGGGCAGGGGGCTCTATACGAGCAGTACTTC	CSVRLGGQGALYEQYF
.	few	TRBV20-1	TRBJ2-1	TGCAGTGCTAGAGATCCCCTCGACAGCTACAATGAGCAGTTCTTC	CSARDPLDSYNEQFF
.	.	TRBV29-1	TRBJ2-3	TGCAGCGTTGAGGGTCTGGAGGGGGGAGTCACAGATACGCAGTATTTT	CSVEGLEGGVTDTQYF
.	.	TRBV11-2	TRBJ1-1	TGTGCCAGCAGCTTAAAGCCTCAAGGGACTGAAGCTTTCTTT	CASSLKPQGTEAFF
.	few	TRBV12-3/TRBV12-4	TRBJ2-7	TGTGCCACGGGTCGCAGCTCCACCTACGAGCAGTACTTC	CATGRSSTYEQYF
.	many	TRBV29-1	TRBJ2-7	TGCAGCGTTGACACAGGACACTACGAGCAGTACTTC	CSVDTGHYEQYF
.	few	TRBV20-1	TRBJ1-2	TGCAGTGCTAGACCCCCTGGGGTCTCCTATGGCTACACCTTC	CSARPPGVSYGYTF